This TCR beta chain was sequenced during a study of yellow fever vaccine responses in identical twins. Whole-study findings and limits: In identical twins, vaccine T cell responses appeared partly shared and partly individual.

TCRdb reprocessed the RT-PCR reads via MiXCR and lists one record per CDR3 protein. The sample has about 14,000 distinct CDR3 sequences, approximately 84% seen once. With 3 bases clipped from V and 9 bases from J, the junction kept 12 bases outside the gene matches. The CDR3 has 16 amino acids. From germline, CDR1 is SGHNT and CDR2 YENEEA. Concerning this clonotype itself: What it binds is not known.

The chain combines TRBV11-3 with TRBJ2-1, with 9 positions matching TRBD1. This specimen consisted of T cells from blood (PBMCs), unsorted or a sorted subset (not recorded which), obtained before or after yellow fever vaccination (not recorded which). The sequence came from a woman aged 18-35 years who received the yellow fever vaccine. In DNA, the CDR3 is TGTGCCAGCAGCTTCTCCGGGACAGGGAGGTTTGGTGAGCAGTTCTTC. Encoded protein: CASSFSGTGRFGEQFF.